The text below deals with one TCR beta chain. These data come from a study of cytomegalovirus exposure and HLA in healthy donors. Overall study context: Of the donors genotyped, approximately 430 in all, 65% to 90% fell in the Caucasian-associated ancestry cluster.

PCR used 60 Vbeta primers and 13 Jbeta primers. As handled by the study authors: An analysis performed later counted roughly 80 million unique TCR beta chains (roughly 11 million of them shared). Generated by immunoSEQ multiplex PCR, the TCRdb table keeps only in-frame clones and is missing some. The D gene and trimming were derived from the DNA, and the V and J assignments and clone size from that table. The table includes around 150,000 clones, 78% detected once. The receptor's source is a male donor in good health and CMV-seronegative. The source material was PBMCs.

As DNA, the CDR3 is TGTGCCAGCAGCTCCGGAGCGGGGCCTACATCCTACAATGAGCAGTTCTTC. It codes for CASSSGAGPTSYNEQFF. The chain couples TRBV5-4 to TRBJ2-1; 7 bases line up with TRBD2. V lost 3 bases, J lost 1 base, and 10 bases stayed unmatched. The CDR3 runs 17 residues. CDR1 is SGHNT, CDR2 YYREEE, per germline (reference sequence).